This T cell receptor beta chain was documented in a study of blood T cell repertoires in COVID-19. On the study more broadly: The United States, Italy and Spain were the sources of the acute and convalescent COVID-19 samples.

The repertoire was sequenced with immunoSEQ multiplex PCR; TCRdb's copy has only in-frame clones and lacks some. This sample has around 300,000 clones, with roughly 89% found just once. From germline, CDR1 is SGHRS and CDR2 YFSETQ. This CDR3 region has 16 residues. V lost 4 bases and J lost 0; bases outside the gene matches: 6. For this clone: Different DNA sequences within this sample yield the same CDR3.

All enrollees were about 18 to 90 years old and from fewer than 30 US areas. The source material was PBMCs or T cells enriched from blood (not recorded which). This clonotype was obtained from a woman between 18 and 29 years old with acute COVID-19. The rearrangement uses TRBV5-1 and TRBJ2-1, with 8 nucleotides matching TRBD2. For the CDR3, the DNA is TGCGCCAGCAGCACCGAACTAGCGGCCTCCTACAATGAGCAGTTCTTC. Translation gives CASSTELAASYNEQFF.